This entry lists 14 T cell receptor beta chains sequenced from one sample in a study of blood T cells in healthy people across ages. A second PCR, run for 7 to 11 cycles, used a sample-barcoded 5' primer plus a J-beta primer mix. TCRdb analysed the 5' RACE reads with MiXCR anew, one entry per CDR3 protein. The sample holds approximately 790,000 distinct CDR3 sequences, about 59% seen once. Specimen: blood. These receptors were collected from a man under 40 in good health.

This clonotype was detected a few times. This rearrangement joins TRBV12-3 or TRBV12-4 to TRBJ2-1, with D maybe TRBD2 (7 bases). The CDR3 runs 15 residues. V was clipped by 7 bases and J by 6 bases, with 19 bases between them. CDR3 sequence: CASTQRGGRLNEQFF. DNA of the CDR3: TGTGCCAGCACCCAAAGGGGGGGCCGACTCAATGAGCAGTTCTTC.

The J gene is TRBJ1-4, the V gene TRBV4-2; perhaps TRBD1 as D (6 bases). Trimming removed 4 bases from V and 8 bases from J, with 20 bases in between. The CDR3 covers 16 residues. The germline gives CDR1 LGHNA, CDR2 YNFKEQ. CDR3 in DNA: TGTGCCAGCAGCCTAGTCACAGGGTTAGGTTGGGAAAAACTGTTTTTT. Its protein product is CASSLVTGLGWEKLFF.

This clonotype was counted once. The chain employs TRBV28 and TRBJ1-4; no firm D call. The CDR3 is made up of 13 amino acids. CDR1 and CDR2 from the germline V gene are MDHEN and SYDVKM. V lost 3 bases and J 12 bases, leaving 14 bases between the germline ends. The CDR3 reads CASSLSHYSELFF. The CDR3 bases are TGTGCCAGCAGTTTGTCGCACTACAGTGAACTGTTTTTT.

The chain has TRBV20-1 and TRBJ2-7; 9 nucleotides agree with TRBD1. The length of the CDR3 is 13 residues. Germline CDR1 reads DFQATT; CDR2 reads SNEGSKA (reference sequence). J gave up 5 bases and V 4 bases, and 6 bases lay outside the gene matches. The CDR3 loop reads CSAIGQGTDEQYF. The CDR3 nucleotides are TGCAGTGCTATTGGACAGGGGACCGACGAGCAGTACTTC.

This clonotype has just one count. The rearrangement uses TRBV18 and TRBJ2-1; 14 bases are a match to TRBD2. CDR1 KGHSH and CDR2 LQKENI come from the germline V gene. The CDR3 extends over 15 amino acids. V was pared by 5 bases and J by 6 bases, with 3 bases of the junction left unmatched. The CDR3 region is CASSAGLAGANEQFF. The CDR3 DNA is TGTGCCAGCTCAGCGGGACTAGCGGGGGCCAATGAGCAGTTCTTC.

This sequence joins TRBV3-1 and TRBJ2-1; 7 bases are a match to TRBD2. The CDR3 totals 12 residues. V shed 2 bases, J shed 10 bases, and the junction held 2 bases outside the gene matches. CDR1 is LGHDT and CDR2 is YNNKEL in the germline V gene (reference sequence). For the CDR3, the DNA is TGTGCCAGCAGCCAACAAGCGGGAGAGCAGTTCTTC. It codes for CASSQQAGEQFF.

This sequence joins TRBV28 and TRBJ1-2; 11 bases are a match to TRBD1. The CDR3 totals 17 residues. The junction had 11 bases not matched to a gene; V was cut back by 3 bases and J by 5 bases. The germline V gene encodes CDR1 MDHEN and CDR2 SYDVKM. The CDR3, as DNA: TGTGCCAGCAGTTTCCAGATTACCGGGACAGGGGGTTATGGCTACACCTTC. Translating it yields CASSFQITGTGGYGYTF.

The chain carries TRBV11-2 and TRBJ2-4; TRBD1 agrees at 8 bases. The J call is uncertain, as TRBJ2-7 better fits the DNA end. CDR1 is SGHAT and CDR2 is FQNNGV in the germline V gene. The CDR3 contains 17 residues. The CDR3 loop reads CASSLVSPPTGDYEQYF. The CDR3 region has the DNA TGTGCCAGCAGCTTAGTCTCCCCCCCGACAGGGGACTACGAGCAGTACTTC.

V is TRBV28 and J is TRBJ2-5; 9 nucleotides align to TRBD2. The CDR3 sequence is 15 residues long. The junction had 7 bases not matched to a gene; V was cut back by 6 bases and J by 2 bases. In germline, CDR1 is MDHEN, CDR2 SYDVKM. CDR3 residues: CASRLAGAMQETQYF. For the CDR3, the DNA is TGTGCCAGCAGACTAGCGGGCGCTATGCAAGAGACCCAGTACTTC.

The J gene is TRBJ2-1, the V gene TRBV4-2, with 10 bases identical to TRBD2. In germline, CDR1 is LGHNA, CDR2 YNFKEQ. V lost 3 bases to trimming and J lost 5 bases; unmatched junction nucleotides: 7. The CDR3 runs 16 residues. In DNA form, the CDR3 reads TGTGCCAGCAGCCAGATCGGACTAGCGGCCCACAATGAGCAGTTCTTC. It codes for CASSQIGLAAHNEQFF.

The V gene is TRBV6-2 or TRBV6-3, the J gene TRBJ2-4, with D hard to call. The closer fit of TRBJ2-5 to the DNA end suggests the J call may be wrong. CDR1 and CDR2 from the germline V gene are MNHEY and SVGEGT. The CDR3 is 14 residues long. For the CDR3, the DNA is TGTGCCAGCAGTTACGGATTAGCATACCAGACCCAGTACTTC. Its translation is CASSYGLAYQTQYF.

The CDR3 bases are TGCAGTGCTAGAGATCAGCGGGGGGCAGATACGCAGTATTTT. This encodes CSARDQRGADTQYF. The chain recombines TRBV20-1 with TRBJ2-3, with 9 bases matching TRBD2. CDR1 is DFQATT, CDR2 SNEGSKA, per germline (reference sequence). The CDR3 runs to 14 residues. V dropped 0 bases and J dropped 4; count of bases not matched to a gene: 2.

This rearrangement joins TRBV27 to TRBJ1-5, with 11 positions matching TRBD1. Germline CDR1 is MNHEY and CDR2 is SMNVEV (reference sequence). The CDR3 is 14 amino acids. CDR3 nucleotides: TGTGGCAGTCGGACAGGGGGCTTCAATCAGCCCCAGCATTTT. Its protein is CGSRTGGFNQPQHF.

CDR3 nucleotides: TGTGCCAGCAGCCCGGATCTTTGGCGGGGGTTAAAAGATACGCAGTATTTT. Translation: CASSPDLWRGLKDTQYF. V usage is TRBV7-9 and J usage is TRBJ2-3, with TRBD2 matching over 7 bases. Germline CDR1 and CDR2: SEHNR and FQNEAQ (reference sequence). The CDR3 totals 17 residues. Germline trimming cut 5 bases from V and 5 bases from J; bases unmatched to any gene: 16.